This T cell receptor (beta chain) appears in the sequencing data of a study of vaccination and CD4 T cells after COVID-19. Across the study: Convalescent donors: six male, four female; seven Caucasian, two Asian, one multiracial, two Hispanic. Between diagnosis and the drawing of post-COVID samples lay a median around 100 days (range 35 to 161). Post-vaccine specimens were obtained a median around 79 days after dose two (range 14 to 241).

The CDR3 covers 14 residues. The ends were cut back, 5 bases at V and 1 base at J, with 11 bases in the middle. The germline V gene encodes CDR1 SGHVS and CDR2 FNYEAQ. Treatment given: roughly 11-day PBMC culture with coronavirus spike peptide pools or control peptides (ViraFEST assay). ViraFEST sequenced TCRs after peptide-pool expansion of antigen-specific T cells. Sequencing of cultured CD4+ T cell DNA used the Oncomine TCR Beta short-read assay. TCRdb recomputed calls from the PCR reads with MiXCR, one row per CDR3 protein. This table has around 9,600 distinct CDR3 sequences, around 50% appearing once. This clonotype is medium-sized in the sample. The target antigen is unknown.

Sequencing input: CD4+ T cells from blood, cultured in vitro. The clonotype was recovered from a human donor who had recovered from COVID-19. V gene TRBV7-6 combines with J gene TRBJ1-1, with a tentative D call TRBD1 (5 bases). The DNA of the CDR3 is TGTGCCAGCAGCGTCCGGGGCCAGAACACTGAAGCTTTCTTT. Its translation is CASSVRGQNTEAFF.